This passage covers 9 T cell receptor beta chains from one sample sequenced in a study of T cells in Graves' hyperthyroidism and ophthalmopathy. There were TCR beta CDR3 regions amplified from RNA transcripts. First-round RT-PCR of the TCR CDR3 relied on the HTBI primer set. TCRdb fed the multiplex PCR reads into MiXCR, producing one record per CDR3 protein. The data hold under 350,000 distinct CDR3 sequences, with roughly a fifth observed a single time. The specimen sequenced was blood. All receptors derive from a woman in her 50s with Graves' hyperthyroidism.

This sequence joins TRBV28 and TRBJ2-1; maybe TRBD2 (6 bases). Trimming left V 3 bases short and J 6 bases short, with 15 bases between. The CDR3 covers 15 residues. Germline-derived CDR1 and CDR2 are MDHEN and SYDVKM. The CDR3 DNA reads TGTGCCAGCAGTTTTAGGGGAGGACTTCGCAATGAGCAGTTCTTC. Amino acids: CASSFRGGLRNEQFF.

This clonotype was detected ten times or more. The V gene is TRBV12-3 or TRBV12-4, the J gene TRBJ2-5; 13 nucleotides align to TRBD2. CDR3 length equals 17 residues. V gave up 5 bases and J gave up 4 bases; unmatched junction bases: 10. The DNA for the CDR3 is TGTGCCAGCAGTCGACAAACTAGCGGGAGGGGCCGAGAGACCCAGTACTTC. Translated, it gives CASSRQTSGRGRETQYF.

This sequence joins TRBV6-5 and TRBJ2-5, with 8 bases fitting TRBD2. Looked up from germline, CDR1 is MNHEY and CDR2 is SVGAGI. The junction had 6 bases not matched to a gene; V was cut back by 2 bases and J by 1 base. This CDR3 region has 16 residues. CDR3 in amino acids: CASSYGIAGTQETQYF. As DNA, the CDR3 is TGTGCCAGCAGTTACGGGATAGCGGGGACCCAAGAGACCCAGTACTTC.

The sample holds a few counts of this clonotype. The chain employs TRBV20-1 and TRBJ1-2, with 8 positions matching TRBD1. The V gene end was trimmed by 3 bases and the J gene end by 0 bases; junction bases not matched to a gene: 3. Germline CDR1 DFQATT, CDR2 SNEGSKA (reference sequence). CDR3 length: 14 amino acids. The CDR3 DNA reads TGCAGTGCTAGCCGGACAGGGACTAACTATGGCTACACCTTC. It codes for CSASRTGTNYGYTF.

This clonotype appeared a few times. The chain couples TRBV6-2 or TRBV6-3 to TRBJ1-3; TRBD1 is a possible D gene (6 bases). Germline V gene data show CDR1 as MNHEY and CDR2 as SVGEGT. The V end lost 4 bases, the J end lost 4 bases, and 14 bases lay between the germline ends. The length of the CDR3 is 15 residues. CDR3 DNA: TGTGCCAGCAGTTCCACAGGGCCGAGCGGAAACACCATATATTTT. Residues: CASSSTGPSGNTIYF.

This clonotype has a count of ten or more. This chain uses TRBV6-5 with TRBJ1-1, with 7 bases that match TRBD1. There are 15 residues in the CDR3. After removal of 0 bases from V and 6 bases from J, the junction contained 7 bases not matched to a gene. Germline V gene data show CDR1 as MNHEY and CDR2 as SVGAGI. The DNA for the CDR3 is TGTGCCAGCAGTTACTCGAGACAGGGTAACGCTGAAGCTTTCTTT. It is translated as CASSYSRQGNAEAFF.

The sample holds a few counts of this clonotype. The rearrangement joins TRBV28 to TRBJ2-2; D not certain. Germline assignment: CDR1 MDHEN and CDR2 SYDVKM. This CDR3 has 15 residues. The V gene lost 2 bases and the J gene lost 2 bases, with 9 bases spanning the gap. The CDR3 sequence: CASSLSWGNTGELFF. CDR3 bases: TGTGCCAGCAGTTTAAGCTGGGGAAACACCGGGGAGCTGTTTTTT.

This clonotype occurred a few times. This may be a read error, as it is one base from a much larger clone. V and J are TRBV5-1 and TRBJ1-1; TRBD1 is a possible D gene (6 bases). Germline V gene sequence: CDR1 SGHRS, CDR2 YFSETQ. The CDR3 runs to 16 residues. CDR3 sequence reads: CASGFAKGGLNTEAFF. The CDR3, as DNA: TGCGCCAGCGGCTTCGCTAAAGGGGGGCTGAACACTGAAGCTTTCTTT.

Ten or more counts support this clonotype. The CDR3 bases are TGTGCCAGCAGCTTGTCCGGGGTGGGGCAGCCCCAGCATTTT. It codes for CASSLSGVGQPQHF. The chain recombines TRBV5-5 with TRBJ1-5; D ambiguous. The CDR3 is 14 amino acids. The germline V gene encodes CDR1 SGHKS and CDR2 YYEKEE (reference sequence). The V end was cut by 1 base, the J end by 7 bases, with 12 bases between.